This T cell receptor (beta chain) originates from a study of graft-versus-host responses after intestinal transplantation. Overall study context: Each transplant was multivisceral, liver-intestinal, or isolated intestinal.

A word on this clone: Its antigen is unknown. In the same sample, other DNA sequences code for this CDR3.

The V segment lost 5 bases and the J segment 4 bases; nucleotides outside the gene matches: 6. The germline gives CDR1 SGHNT, CDR2 YYREEE (reference sequence). The CDR3 is 14 amino acids. The study's findings and limits: The recipient marrow held GvH clones, and some of them showed up first in ileum or blood. Researchers found peak circulating GvH clone levels linked to early post-transplant HvG declines. High graft-versus-host to host-versus-graft clonal ratios were found in allografts of patients who had graft-donor T cell macrochimerism.

Repertoires were generated with immunoSEQ multiplex PCR, while TCRdb's copy carries only in-frame clones and drops some. Among approximately 100,000 clones listed, roughly 86% were seen once. This clonotype was sampled from a human patient who received an intestinal transplant, so some T cells may come from the graft donor. Sequences were derived from PBMCs, sampled 255 days after intestinal transplant. V is TRBV5-4 and J is TRBJ1-2, with TRBD1 identical over 9 bases. In DNA, the CDR3 is TGTGCCAGCAGTCCTACAGGGGGCGGCTATGGCTACACCTTC. Its translation is CASSPTGGGYGYTF.